This TCR beta chain was profiled in a study of blood T cell repertoires in COVID-19. At the level of the study: T cells, B-cell-depleted T cells, or PBMCs supplied cDNA or gDNA.

Using immunoSEQ multiplex PCR, the repertoire was profiled, and TCRdb retains in-frame clones only, with some absent. The sample lists some 340,000 clones, roughly four fifths occurring once. This CDR3 region has 16 residues. V lost 0 bases to trimming and J lost 1 base, with 10 bases between them. The germline V gene encodes CDR1 SGHRS and CDR2 YFSETQ. The sample was PBMCs or T cells enriched from blood (not recorded which). This clonotype was obtained from a woman between 50 and 59 years old who had recovered from COVID-19. The gene calls are TRBV5-1 and TRBJ2-2; TRBD2 might be the D (6 bases). CDR3 in amino acids: CASSLALAVNTGELFF. The CDR3 bases are TGCGCCAGCAGCTTGGCCTTAGCGGTGAACACCGGGGAGCTGTTTTTT.